This record concerns one T cell receptor (beta chain) sequence. The clone's antigen remains unknown. Base qualities are not recorded, but no much larger clone differs from it by a single base. The data were obtained in a study of Siglec-9 on CD8 T cells in melanoma (dated by TCRdb to 2018 to 2020). Looking at the study overall: The study investigated Siglec-9 expression on CD8+ T cells and the role of Siglec-9 in regulating T cells in the melanoma tumor microenvironment.

What the study reported, not specific to this receptor: According to the reported findings, Siglec-9 marked and regulated a subset of effector memory CD8+ T cells that seemed to build up inside melanoma tumors.

CDR1 and CDR2 were assigned from the germline V gene (reference sequence) as MNHEY and SMNVEV. Here V drops 6 bases and J drops 5 bases, and the junction holds 9 bases not matched to any gene. Measured from the cysteine to the phenylalanine, the CDR3 is 14 residues long. The retained sequence is limited to the CDR3, 42 bases, with the frame set at the first base. Library prep was done by the immunoSEQ multiplex PCR assay. TCRdb re-hosts the immuneACCESS table, in-frame sequences only. Its copies lack some clones; in the studies checked, an unresolved V gene accounts for under half of them, and the cause for the rest is not known. The sample contains about 36,000 clones, 84% of them found a single time. Of the sample, about 1.7% falls within the top ten clones.

Sequenced sample: Siglec-9- CD8+ T cells sorted from blood. What the cell subset or site label conveys for this sample: CD8 T cells lacking Siglec-9. The V gene is TRBV27 and the J gene is TRBJ2-5; 7 middle bases align to TRBD1. This receptor was identified in a human donor in good health. CDR3 sequence: CASRVDRDVETQYF. In nucleotides, the sequence is TGTGCCAGCAGGGTTGACAGGGATGTGGAGACCCAGTACTTC.